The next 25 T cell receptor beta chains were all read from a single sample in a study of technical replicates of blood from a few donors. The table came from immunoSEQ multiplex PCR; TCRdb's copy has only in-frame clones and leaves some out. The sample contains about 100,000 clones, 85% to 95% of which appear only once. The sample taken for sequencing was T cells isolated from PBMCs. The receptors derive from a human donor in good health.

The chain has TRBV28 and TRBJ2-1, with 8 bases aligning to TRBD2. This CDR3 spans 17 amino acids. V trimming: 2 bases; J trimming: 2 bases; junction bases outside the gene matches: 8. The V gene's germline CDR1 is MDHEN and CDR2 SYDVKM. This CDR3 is CASSLPPPGLAYNEQFF. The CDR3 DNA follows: TGTGCCAGCAGTTTACCCCCCCCGGGACTAGCCTACAATGAGCAGTTCTTC.

CDR3 amino acids: CASSQAGGAYEQYF. The CDR3 DNA follows: TGTGCCAGCAGCCAAGCGGGAGGTGCCTACGAGCAGTACTTC. The rearrangement joins TRBV27 to TRBJ2-7; TRBD2 agrees at 9 bases. V gave up 6 bases and J gave up 2 bases; unmatched junction bases: 5. This CDR3 has 14 residues. The V gene's germline CDR1 is MNHEY and CDR2 SMNVEV (reference sequence).

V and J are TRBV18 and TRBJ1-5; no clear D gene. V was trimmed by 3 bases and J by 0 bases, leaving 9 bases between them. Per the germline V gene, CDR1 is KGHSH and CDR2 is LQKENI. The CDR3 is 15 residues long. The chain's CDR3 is CASSPGVNSNQPQHF. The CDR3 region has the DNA TGTGCCAGCTCACCTGGAGTAAATAGCAATCAGCCCCAGCATTTT. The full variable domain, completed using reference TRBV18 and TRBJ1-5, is NAGVMQNPRHLVRRRGQEARLRCSPMKGHSHVYWYRQLPEEGLKFMVYLQKENIIDESGMPKERFSAEFPKEGPSILRIQQVVRGDSAAYFCASSPGVNSNQPQHFGDGTRLSIL.

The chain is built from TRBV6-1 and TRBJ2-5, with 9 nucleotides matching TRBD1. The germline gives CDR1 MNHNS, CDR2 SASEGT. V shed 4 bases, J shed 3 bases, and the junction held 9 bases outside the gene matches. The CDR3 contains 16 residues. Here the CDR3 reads CASSGVYRGLKETQYF. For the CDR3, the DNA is TGTGCCAGCAGTGGAGTATACAGGGGGCTAAAAGAGACCCAGTACTTC.

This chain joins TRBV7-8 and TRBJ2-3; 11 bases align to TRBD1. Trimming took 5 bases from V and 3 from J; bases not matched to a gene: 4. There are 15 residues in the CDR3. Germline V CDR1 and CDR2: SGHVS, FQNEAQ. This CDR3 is CASSLGQGATDTQYF. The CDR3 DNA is TGTGCCAGCAGCCTAGGACAGGGGGCTACAGATACGCAGTATTTT.

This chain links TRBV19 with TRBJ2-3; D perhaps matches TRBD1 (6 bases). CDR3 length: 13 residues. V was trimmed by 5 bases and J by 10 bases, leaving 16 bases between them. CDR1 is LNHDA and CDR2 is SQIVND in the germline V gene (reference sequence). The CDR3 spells CASSLLQGIAQYF. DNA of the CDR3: TGTGCCAGTAGTTTATTACAGGGAATCGCGCAGTATTTT.

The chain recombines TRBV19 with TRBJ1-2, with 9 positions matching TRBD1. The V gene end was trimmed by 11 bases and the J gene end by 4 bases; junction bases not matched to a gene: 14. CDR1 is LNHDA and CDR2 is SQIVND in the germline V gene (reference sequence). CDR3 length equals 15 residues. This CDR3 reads CASKLAGQGTYGYTF. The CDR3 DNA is TGTGCCTCCAAGTTGGCTGGACAGGGGACCTATGGCTACACCTTC.

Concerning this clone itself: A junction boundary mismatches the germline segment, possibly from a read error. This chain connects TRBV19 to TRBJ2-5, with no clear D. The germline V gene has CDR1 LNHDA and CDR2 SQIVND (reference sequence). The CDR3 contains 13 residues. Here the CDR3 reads CAGSINREETQYF. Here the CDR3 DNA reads TGTGCCGGTAGTATTAACAGAGAAGAGACCCAGTACTTC.

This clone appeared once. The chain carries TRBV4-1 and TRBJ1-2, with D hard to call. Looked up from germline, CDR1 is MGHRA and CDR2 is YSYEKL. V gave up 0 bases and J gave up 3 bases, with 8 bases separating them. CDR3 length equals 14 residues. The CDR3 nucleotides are TGCGCCAGCAGCCAAGAGCTCCGGTACTATGGCTACACCTTC. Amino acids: CASSQELRYYGYTF.

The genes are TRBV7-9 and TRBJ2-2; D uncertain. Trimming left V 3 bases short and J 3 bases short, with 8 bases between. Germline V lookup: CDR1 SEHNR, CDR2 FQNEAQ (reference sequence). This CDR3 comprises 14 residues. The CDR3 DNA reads TGTGCCAGCAGCTTGACAAGAGACACCGGGGAGCTGTTTTTT. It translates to CASSLTRDTGELFF.

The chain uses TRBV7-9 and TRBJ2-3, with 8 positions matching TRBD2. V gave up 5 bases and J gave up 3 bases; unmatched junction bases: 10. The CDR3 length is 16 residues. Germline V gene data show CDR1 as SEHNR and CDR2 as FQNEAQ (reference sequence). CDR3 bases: TGTGCCAGCAGCCTCCTAAGAGCGGGAGCGACAGATACGCAGTATTTT. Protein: CASSLLRAGATDTQYF.

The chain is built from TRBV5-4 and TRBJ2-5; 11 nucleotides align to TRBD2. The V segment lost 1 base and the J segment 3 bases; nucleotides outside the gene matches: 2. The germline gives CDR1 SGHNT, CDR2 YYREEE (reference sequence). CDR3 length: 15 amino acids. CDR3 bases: TGTGCCAGCAGCTTGCGGGGACTAGCGGAAGAGACCCAGTACTTC. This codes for CASSLRGLAEETQYF.

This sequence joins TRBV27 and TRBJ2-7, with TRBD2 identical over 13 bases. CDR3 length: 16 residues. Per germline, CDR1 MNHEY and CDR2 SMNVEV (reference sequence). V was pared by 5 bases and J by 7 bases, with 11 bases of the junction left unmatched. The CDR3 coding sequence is TGTGCCAGCAGTATCCTACTAGCGGGAGGGCCCCGGGAGCAGTACTTC. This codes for CASSILLAGGPREQYF.

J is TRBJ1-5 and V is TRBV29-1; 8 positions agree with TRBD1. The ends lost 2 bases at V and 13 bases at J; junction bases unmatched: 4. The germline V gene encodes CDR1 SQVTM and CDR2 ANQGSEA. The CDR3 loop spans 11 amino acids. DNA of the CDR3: TGCAGCGTTGAAACAGGGGGTTTGCAGCATTTT. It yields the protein CSVETGGLQHF.

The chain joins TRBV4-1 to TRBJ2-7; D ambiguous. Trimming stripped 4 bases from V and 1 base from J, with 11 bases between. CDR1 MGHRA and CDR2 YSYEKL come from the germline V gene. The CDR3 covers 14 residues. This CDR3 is CASSLEMTSYEQYF. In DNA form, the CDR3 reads TGCGCCAGCAGCCTCGAAATGACTTCCTACGAGCAGTACTTC.

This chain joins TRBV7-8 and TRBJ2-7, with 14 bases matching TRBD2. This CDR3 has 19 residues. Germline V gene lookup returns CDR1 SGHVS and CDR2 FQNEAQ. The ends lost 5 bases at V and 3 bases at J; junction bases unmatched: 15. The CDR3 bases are TGTGCCAGCAGCCCACACCAGCCGGGACTAGCGGGAGAAAACTACGAGCAGTACTTC. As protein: CASSPHQPGLAGENYEQYF.

For the CDR3, the DNA is TGCGCCAGCACCCTAGCGGAATACTACAATGAGCAGTTCTTC. Residues: CASTLAEYYNEQFF. The gene calls are TRBV5-1 and TRBJ2-1; 7 bases fit TRBD2. V was clipped by 6 bases and J by 3 bases; unmatched bases: 6. Looked up from germline, CDR1 is SGHRS and CDR2 is YFSETQ. The CDR3 consists of 14 residues.

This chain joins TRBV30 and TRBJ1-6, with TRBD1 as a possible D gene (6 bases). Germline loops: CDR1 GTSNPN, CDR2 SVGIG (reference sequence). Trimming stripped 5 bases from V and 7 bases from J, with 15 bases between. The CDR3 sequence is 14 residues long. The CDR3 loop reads CAWAGTRWNSPLHF. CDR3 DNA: TGTGCCTGGGCAGGGACACGCTGGAATTCACCCCTCCACTTT.

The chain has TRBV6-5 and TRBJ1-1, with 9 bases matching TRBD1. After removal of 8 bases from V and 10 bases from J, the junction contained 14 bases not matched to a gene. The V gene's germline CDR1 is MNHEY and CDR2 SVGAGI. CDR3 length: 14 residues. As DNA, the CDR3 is TGTGCCAGCCAAGTCGGGACAGGGAGCGTTGGAGCTTTCTTT. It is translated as CASQVGTGSVGAFF.

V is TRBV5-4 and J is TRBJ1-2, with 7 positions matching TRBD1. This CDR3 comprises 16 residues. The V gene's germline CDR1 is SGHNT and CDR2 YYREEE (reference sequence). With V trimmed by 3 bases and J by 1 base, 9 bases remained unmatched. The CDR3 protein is CASSYAGTVYNYGYTF. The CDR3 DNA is TGTGCCAGCAGCTATGCCGGGACAGTGTATAACTATGGCTACACCTTC.

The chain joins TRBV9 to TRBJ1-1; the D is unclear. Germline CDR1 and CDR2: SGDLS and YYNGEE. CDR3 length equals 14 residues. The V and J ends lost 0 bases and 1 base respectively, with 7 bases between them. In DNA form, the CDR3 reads TGTGCCAGCAGCGTAGGTCGCGCGAACACTGAAGCTTTCTTT. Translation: CASSVGRANTEAFF.

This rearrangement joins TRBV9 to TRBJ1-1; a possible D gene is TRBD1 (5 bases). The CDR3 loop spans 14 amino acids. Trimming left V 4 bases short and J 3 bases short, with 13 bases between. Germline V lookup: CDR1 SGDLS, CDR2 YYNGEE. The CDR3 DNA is TGTGCCAGCAGCCCACGGGGGGGGTACACTGAAGCTTTCTTT. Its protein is CASSPRGGYTEAFF.

The CDR3 nucleotides are TGCGCCAGCAGCTTGGCGGGCGGGAGGGATACGCAGTATTTT. Amino acids: CASSLAGGRDTQYF. The chain joins TRBV5-1 to TRBJ2-3; 8 bases match TRBD2. The germline V gene encodes CDR1 SGHRS and CDR2 YFSETQ. V lost 0 bases and J lost 6; bases outside the gene matches: 3. The CDR3 runs to 14 residues.

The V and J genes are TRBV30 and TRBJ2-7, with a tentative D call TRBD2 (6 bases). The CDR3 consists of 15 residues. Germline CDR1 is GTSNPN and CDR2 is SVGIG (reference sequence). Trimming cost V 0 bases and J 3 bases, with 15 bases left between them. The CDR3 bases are TGTGCCTGGAGTGTACAGCCGGGACTTCACTACGAGCAGTACTTC. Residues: CAWSVQPGLHYEQYF. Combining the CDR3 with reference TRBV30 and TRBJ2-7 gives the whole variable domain SQTIHQWPATLVQPVGSPLSLECTVEGTSNPNLYWYRQAAGRGLQLLFYSVGIGQISSEVPQNLSASRPQDRQFILSSKKLLLSDSGFYLCAWSVQPGLHYEQYFGPGTRLTVT.

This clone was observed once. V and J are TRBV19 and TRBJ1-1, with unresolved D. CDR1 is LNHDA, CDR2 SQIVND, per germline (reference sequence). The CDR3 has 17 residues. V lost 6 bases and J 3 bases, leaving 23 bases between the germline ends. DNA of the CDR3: TGTGCCAGTAGCTCTATCCGGAACGGGAGGCAAGACACTGAAGCTTTCTTT. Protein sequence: CASSSIRNGRQDTEAFF.